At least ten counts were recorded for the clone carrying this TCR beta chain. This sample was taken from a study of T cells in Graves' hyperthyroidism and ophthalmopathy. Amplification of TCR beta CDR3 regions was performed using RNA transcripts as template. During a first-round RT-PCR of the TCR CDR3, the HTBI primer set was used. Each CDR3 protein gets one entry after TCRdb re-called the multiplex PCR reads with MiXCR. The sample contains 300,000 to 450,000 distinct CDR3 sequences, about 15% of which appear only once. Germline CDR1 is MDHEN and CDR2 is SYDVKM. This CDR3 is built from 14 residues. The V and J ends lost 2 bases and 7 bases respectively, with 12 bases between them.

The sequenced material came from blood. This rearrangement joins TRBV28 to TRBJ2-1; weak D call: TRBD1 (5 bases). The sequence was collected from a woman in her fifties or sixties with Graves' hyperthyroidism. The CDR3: CASSLEQGRNEQFF. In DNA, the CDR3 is TGTGCCAGCAGTTTAGAGCAGGGTAGGAATGAGCAGTTCTTC.